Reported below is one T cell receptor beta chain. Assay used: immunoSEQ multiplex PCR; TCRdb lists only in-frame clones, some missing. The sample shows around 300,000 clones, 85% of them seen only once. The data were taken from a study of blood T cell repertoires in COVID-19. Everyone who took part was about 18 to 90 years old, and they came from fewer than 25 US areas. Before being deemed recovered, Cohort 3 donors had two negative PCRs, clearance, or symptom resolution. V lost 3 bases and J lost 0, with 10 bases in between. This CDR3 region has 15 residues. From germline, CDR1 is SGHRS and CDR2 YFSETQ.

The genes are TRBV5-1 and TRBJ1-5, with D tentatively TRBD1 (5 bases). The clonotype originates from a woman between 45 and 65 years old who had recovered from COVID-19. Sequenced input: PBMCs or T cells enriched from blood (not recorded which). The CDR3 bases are TGCGCCAGCAGCTATCAGGGTAGTAGCAATCAGCCCCAGCATTTT. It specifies CASSYQGSSNQPQHF.